This note documents a single TCR beta chain sequence. Its cognate antigen is unknown. Constant-region reverse primers amplified full-length variable regions, followed by semi-nested Nested Universal Primer A PCR. Via MiXCR, TCRdb re-called the 5' RACE reads, giving one row per CDR3 protein. Of about 46,000 distinct CDR3 sequences in the sample, 25% to 30% are singletons; the top ten hold roughly 2%. There are 13 residues in the CDR3. J gave up 4 bases and V 5 bases, and 4 bases lay outside the gene matches. CDR1 is SGHTA, CDR2 FQGTGA, per germline. Naive CD4+ cells had CD25+ Tregs removed. Study conclusions and caveats: Greatest tumor Treg TCR overlap was with tumor naive CD4+ cells. In terms of TCR gene usage, tumor memory CD4+ T cells clustered together with blood and lymph node memory CD4+ cells, as well as with lymph node naive CD4+ cells.

This chain connects TRBV7-3 to TRBJ1-1; 7 bases fit TRBD1. This receptor was obtained from a female donor with breast cancer. The sample comprised naive CD4+ T cells sorted from blood. Subset reported: naive CD4+ T cells, CD4+CD45RA+CD25-. The CDR3 loop reads CASSTTGFTEAFF. Here the CDR3 DNA reads TGTGCCAGCAGCACGACAGGGTTCACTGAAGCTTTCTTT. The variable domain in full, completed from reference TRBV7-3 and TRBJ1-1, reads GAGVSQTPSNKVTEKGKYVELRCDPISGHTALYWYRQSLGQGPEFLIYFQGTGAADDSGLPNDRFFAVRPEGSVSTLKIQRTERGDSAVYLCASSTTGFTEAFFGQGTRLTVV.